This TCR beta chain was sequenced in a study of shared clonotypes between healthy human individuals. Repertoires were generated with immunoSEQ multiplex PCR, while TCRdb's copy carries only in-frame clones and drops some. The table has 2 million to 2.5 million clones, around 95% seen once; the top ten hold 0.1% to 0.15%. The CDR3 totals 13 residues. Germline CDR1 GTSNPN, CDR2 SVGIG (reference sequence). Trimming removed 6 bases from V and 7 bases from J; junction bases left unmatched: 5. This clonotype was sampled from a man aged 18 to 30 in good health. What was sequenced was naive CD4+ T cells sorted from blood. The subset: CD45RA+ positively selected. The chain employs TRBV30 and TRBJ1-4; 10 bases fit TRBD1. CDR3 protein: CACNRDRGEKLFF. CDR3 nucleotides: TGTGCCTGCAACCGGGACAGGGGTGAAAAACTGTTTTTT.